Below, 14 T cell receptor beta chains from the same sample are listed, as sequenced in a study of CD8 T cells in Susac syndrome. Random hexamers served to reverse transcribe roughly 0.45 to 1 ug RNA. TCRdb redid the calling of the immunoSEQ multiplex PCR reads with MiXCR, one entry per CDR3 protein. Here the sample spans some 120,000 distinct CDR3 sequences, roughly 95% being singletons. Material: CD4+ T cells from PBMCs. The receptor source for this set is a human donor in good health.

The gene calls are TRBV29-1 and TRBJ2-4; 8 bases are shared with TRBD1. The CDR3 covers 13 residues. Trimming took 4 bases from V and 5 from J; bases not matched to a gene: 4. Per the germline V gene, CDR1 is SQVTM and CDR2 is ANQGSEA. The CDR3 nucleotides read TGCAGCGTTGCCAGGGGGCGGGAAAACATTCAGTACTTC. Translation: CSVARGRENIQYF.

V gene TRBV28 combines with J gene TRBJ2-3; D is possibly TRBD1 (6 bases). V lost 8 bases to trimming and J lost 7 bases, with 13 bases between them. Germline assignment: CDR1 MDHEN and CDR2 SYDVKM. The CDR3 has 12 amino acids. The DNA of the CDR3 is TGTGCCAGCGGGACATCGCCGAATACGCAGTATTTT. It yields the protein CASGTSPNTQYF.

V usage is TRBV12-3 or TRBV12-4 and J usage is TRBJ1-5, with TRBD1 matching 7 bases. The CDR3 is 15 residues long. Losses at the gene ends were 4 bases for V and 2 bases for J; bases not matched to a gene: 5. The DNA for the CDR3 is TGTGCCAGCAGTTGGACAGGTGGGGGCAATCAGCCCCAGCATTTT. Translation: CASSWTGGGNQPQHF.

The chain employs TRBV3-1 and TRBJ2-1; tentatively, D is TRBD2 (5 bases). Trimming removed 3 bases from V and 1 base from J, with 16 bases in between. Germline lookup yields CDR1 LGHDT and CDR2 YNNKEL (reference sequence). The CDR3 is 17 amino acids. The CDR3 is CASSHIGLGSSYNEQFF. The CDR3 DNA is TGTGCCAGCAGCCACATCGGACTTGGATCGTCCTACAATGAGCAGTTCTTC.

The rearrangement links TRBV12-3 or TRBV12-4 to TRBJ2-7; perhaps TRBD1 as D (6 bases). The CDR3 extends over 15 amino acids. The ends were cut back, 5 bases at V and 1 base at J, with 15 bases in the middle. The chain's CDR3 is CASSKSGTPSYEQYF. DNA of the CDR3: TGTGCCAGCAGTAAGTCCGGGACACCGTCCTACGAGCAGTACTTC.

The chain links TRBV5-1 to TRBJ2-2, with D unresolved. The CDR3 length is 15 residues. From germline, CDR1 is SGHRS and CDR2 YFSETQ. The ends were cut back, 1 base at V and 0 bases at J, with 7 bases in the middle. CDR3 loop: CASSLTTSNTGELFF. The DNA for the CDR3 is TGCGCCAGCAGCTTGACTACTTCGAACACCGGGGAGCTGTTTTTT.

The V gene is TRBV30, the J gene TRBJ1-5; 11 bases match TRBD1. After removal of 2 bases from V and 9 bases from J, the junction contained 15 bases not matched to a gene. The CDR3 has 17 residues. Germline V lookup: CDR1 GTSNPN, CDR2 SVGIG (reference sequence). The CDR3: CAWSPRTGGAAERPQHF. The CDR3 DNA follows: TGTGCCTGGAGTCCAAGGACAGGGGGCGCCGCCGAGAGGCCCCAGCATTTT.

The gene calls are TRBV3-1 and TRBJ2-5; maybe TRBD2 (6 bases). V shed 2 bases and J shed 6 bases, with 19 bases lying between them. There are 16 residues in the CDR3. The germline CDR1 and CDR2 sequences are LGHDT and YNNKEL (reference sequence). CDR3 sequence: CASSQPDVGGMKTQYF. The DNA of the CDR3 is TGTGCCAGCAGCCAACCTGATGTGGGGGGTATGAAGACCCAGTACTTC.

This chain's CDR3 is CASRLKPDSNEQFF. CDR3 DNA sequence: TGTGCCAGTAGGTTGAAGCCGGATTCCAATGAGCAGTTCTTC. The chain joins TRBV19 to TRBJ2-1; no definite D call. Germline CDR1 is LNHDA and CDR2 is SQIVND (reference sequence). V lost 6 bases and J lost 6, with 15 bases in between. CDR3 length equals 14 residues.

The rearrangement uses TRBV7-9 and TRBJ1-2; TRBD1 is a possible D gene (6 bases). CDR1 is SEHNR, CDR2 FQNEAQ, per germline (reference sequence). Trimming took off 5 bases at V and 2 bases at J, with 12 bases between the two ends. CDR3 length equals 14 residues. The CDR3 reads CASSPRQVNYGYTF. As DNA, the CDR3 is TGTGCCAGCAGCCCAAGACAGGTCAACTATGGCTACACCTTC. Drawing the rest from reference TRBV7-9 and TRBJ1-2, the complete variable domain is DTGVSQNPRHKITKRGQNVTFRCDPISEHNRLYWYRQTLGQGPEFLTYFQNEAQLEKSRLLSDRFSAERPKGSFSTLEIQRTEQGDSAMYLCASSPRQVNYGYTFGSGTRLTVV.

The CDR3 loop reads CSASGQNYGYTF. CDR3 in DNA: TGCAGTGCTTCTGGACAGAACTATGGCTACACCTTC. This chain links TRBV20-1 with TRBJ1-2, with D maybe TRBD1 (6 bases). The ends were cut back, 5 bases at V and 2 bases at J, with 9 bases in the middle. CDR3 length: 12 amino acids. Germline V gene data show CDR1 as DFQATT and CDR2 as SNEGSKA (reference sequence).

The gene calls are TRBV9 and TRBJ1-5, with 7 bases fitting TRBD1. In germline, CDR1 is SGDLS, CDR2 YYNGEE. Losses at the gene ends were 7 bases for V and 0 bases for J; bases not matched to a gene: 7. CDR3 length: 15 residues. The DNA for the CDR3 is TGTGCCAGCGGACAGGAGTCGTCTAGCAATCAGCCCCAGCATTTT. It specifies CASGQESSSNQPQHF.

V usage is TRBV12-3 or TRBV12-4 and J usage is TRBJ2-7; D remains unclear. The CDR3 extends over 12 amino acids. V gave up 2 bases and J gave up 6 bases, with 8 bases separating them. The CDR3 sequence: CASSLLEGEQYF. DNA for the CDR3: TGTGCCAGCAGTTTACTAGAAGGCGAGCAGTACTTC.

The CDR3 DNA follows: TGCAGCGTAGCGGGGGGTATCACAGATACGCAGTATTTT. Encoded protein: CSVAGGITDTQYF. This chain uses TRBV29-1 with TRBJ2-3; the match to TRBD2 covers 9 bases. This CDR3 contains 13 residues. CDR1 and CDR2 (germline): SQVTM, ANQGSEA. Trimming at V came to 6 bases and at J to 2 bases, leaving 3 bases not matched to a gene.